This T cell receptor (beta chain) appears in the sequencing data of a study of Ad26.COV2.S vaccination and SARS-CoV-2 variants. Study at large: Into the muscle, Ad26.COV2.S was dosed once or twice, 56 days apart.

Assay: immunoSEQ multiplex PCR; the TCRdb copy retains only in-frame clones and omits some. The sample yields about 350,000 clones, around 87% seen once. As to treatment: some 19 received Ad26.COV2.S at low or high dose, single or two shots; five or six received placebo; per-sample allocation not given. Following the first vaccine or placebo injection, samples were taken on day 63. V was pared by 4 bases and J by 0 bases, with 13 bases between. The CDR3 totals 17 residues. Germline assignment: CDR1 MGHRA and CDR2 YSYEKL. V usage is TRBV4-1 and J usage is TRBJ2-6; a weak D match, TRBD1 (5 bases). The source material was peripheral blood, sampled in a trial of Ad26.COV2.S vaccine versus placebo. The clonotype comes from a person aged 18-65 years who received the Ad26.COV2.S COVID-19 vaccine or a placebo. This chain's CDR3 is CASSLKAQGSGANVLTF. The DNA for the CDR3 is TGCGCCAGCAGCCTCAAGGCCCAGGGCTCTGGGGCCAACGTCCTGACTTTC.